This passage covers 2 T cell receptor beta chains from one sample sequenced in a study of OX40 agonist ivuxolimab in advanced cancers. Assay used: immunoSEQ multiplex PCR; TCRdb lists only in-frame clones, some missing. The sample yields about 73,000 clones, 80% to 95% seen once. Source: CD4+ or CD8+ T cells sorted from blood, taken in a trial of the OX40 agonist ivuxolimab. The receptors derive from an adult with an advanced solid tumor such as melanoma, head and neck, liver or kidney cancer.

As for this clone: The same CDR3 arises from other DNA sequences in this sample as well. The rearrangement links TRBV6-5 to TRBJ2-7; D is perhaps TRBD1 or TRBD2 (5 bases each). The CDR3 totals 15 residues. The germline V gene has CDR1 MNHEY and CDR2 SVGAGI. V lost 2 bases and J lost 3, with 14 bases in between. The CDR3 protein is CASSYRWGRGYEQYF. The CDR3 DNA follows: TGTGCCAGCAGTTACCGGTGGGGACGGGGCTACGAGCAGTACTTC.

The chain uses TRBV7-2 and TRBJ2-1; no reliable D call. V lost 5 bases and J 7 bases, leaving 6 bases between the germline ends. This CDR3 region has 11 residues. The germline V gene encodes CDR1 SGHTA and CDR2 FQGNSA. The CDR3 sequence is CASSQTNEQFF. Here the CDR3 DNA reads TGTGCCAGCAGCCAGACTAATGAGCAGTTCTTC.